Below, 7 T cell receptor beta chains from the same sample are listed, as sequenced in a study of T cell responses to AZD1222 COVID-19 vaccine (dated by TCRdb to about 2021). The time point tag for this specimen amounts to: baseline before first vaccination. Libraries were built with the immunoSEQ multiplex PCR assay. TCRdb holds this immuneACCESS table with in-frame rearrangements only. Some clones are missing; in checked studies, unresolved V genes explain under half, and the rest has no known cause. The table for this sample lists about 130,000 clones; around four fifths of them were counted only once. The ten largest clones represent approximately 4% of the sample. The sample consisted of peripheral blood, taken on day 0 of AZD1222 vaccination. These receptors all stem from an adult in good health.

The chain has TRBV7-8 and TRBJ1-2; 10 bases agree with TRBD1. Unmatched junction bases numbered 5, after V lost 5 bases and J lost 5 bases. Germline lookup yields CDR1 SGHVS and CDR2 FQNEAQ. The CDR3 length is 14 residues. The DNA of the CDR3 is TGTGCCAGCAGCCCGGACAGGGGGTTTTATGGCTACACCTTC. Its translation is CASSPDRGFYGYTF. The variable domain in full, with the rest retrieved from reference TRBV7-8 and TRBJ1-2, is GAGVSQSPRYKVAKRGQDVALRCDPISGHVSLFWYQQALGQGPEFLTYFQNEAQLDKSGLPSDRFFAERPEGSVSTLKIQRTQQEDSAVYLCASSPDRGFYGYTFGSGTRLTVV.

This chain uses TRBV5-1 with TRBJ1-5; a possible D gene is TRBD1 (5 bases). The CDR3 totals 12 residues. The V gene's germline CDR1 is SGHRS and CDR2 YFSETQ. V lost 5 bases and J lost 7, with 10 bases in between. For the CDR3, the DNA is TGCGCCAGCAGTGACGGGGACCAGCCCCAGCATTTT. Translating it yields CASSDGDQPQHF. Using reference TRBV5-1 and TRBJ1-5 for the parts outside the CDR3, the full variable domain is KAGVTQTPRYLIKTRGQQVTLSCSPISGHRSVSWYQQTPGQGLQFLFEYFSETQRNKGNFPGRFSGRQFSNSRSEMNVSTLELGDSALYLCASSDGDQPQHFGDGTRLSIL.

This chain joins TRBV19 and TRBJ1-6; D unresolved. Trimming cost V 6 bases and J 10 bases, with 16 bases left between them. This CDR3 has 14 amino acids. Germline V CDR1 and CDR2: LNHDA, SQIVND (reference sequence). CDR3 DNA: TGTGCCAGTAGCCTGGGTCGGTGGGGATCACCCCTCCACTTT. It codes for CASSLGRWGSPLHF.

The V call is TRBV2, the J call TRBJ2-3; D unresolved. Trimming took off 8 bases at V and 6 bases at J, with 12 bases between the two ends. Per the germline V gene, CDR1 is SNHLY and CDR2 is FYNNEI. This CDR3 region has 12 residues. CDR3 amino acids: CASFQVSDTQYF. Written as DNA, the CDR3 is TGTGCCAGCTTTCAGGTCTCGGATACGCAGTATTTT. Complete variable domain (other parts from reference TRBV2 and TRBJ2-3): EPEVTQTPSHQVTQMGQEVILRCVPISNHLYFYWYRQILGQKVEFLVSFYNNEISEKSEIFDDQFSVERPDGSNFTLKIRSTKLEDSAMYFCASFQVSDTQYFGPGTRLTVL.

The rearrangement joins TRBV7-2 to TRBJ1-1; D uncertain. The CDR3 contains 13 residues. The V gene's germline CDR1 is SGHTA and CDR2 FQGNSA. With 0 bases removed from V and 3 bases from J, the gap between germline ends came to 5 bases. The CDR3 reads CASSLAGYTEAFF. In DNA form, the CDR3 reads TGTGCCAGCAGCTTAGCGGGCTACACTGAAGCTTTCTTT. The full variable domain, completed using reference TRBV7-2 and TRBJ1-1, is GAGVSQSPSNKVTEKGKDVELRCDPISGHTALYWYRQSLGQGLEFLIYFQGNSAPDKSGLPSDRFSAERTGGSVSTLTIQRTQQEDSAVYLCASSLAGYTEAFFGQGTRLTVV.

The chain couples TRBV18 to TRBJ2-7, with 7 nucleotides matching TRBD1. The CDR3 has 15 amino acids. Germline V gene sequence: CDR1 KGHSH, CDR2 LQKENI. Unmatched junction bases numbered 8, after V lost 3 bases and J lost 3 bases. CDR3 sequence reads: CASSPRDRSDYEQYF. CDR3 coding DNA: TGTGCCAGCTCACCTCGGGACAGATCCGACTACGAGCAGTACTTC.

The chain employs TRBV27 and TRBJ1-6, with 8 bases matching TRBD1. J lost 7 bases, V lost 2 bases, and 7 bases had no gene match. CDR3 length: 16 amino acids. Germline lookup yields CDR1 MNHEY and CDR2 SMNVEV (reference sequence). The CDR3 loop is CASSLSRQGSNSPLHF. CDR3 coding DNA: TGTGCCAGCAGTTTAAGCCGACAGGGGTCGAATTCACCCCTCCACTTT.